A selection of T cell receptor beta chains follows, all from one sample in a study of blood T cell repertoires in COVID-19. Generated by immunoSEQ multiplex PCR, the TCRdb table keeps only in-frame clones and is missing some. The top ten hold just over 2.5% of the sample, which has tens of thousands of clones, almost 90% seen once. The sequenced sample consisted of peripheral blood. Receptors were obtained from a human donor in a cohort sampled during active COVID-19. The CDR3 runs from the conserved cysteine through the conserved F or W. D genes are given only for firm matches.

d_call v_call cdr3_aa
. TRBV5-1 CASSKEDYNEQFF
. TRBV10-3 CAITSEQGREQFF
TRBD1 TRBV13 CASSQEPGQRVSNTGELFF
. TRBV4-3 CASSQDSPAGLQNIQYF
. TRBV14 CASSQALYYEQYF
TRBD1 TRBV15 CATSTPTGLDTEAFF
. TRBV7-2 CASSLDSSNQPQHF
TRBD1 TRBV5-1 CASSPSGQGSSPLHF
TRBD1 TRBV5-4 CASRVTGGSGELFF
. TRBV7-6 CASSRTRRGPGETQYF
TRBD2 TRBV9 CASSVEGSGPDTQYF